This T cell receptor (beta chain) was observed in a study of T cell repertoires in cytomegalovirus infection. Study findings and constraints: Clonotypes of TCR beta that were HLA-C-restricted and CMV-specific dominated the ex vivo response. Summed public TCR beta family frequency identified CMV carriers bearing the relevant HLA.

TCRdb reprocessed the reads via MiXCR and lists one record per CDR3 protein. The data contain some 590,000 distinct CDR3 sequences, roughly 43% of them singletons. V lost 8 bases, J lost 6 bases, and 13 bases lay in between. This CDR3 is built from 13 residues. Details on this clonotype: What it recognizes is unknown.

The source was cultured PBMCs, collected from culture after CMV antigen stimulation. The source of this sequence is a human donor in good health (CMV status not recorded). Some clones in this sample may be carry-over from other donors' samples. V usage is TRBV12-3 or TRBV12-4 and J usage is TRBJ2-2; no clear D. The CDR3 sequence: CASRPSNPGELFF. The CDR3 coding sequence is TGTGCCAGCCGCCCATCGAATCCCGGGGAGCTGTTTTTT.